This passage covers 5 T cell receptor beta chains from one sample sequenced in a study of a mutant IDH1 vaccine in newly diagnosed glioma. The sample's time point: baseline, week 1 (first vaccination visit). Treatment here: pre-vaccination baseline after standard-of-care therapy. Libraries were prepared by immunoSEQ multiplex PCR; TCRdb keeps only in-frame clonotypes and omits some of them. Seen here are tens of thousands of clones, roughly 85% observed once, and the top ten hold 7.4%. This sample comprised PBMCs, obtained from a glioma patient treated with radiotherapy, temozolomide or both. Receptor source: a woman aged 50 to 65 with glioma.

This chain joins TRBV5-4 and TRBJ1-6; 7 nucleotides align to TRBD1. The CDR3 has 14 residues. Germline CDR1 and CDR2: SGHNT and YYREEE (reference sequence). V shed 7 bases and J 5 bases; nucleotides not matched to a gene: 6. CDR3 loop: CASGTGTDNSPLHF. The CDR3 region has the DNA TGTGCCAGCGGGACCGGGACAGATAATTCACCCCTCCACTTT. The full variable domain, rest sourced from reference TRBV5-4 and TRBJ1-6, is ETGVTQSPTHLIKTRGQQVTLRCSSQSGHNTVSWYQQALGQGPQFIFQYYREEENGRGNFPPRFSGLQFPNYSSELNVNALELDDSALYLCASGTGTDNSPLHFGNGTRLTVT.

This chain connects TRBV7-2 to TRBJ1-5; D is ambiguous. This CDR3 has 13 amino acids. In germline, CDR1 is SGHTA, CDR2 FQGNSA. Trimming stripped 1 base from V and 5 bases from J, with 6 bases between. The CDR3 spells CASSLDSYQPQHF. In nucleotides, the CDR3 is TGTGCCAGCAGCTTAGACAGCTATCAGCCCCAGCATTTT.

The V gene is TRBV9, the J gene TRBJ2-7, with 13 bases aligning to TRBD2. The V segment lost 3 bases and the J segment 5 bases; nucleotides outside the gene matches: 5. This CDR3 has 15 amino acids. Per germline, CDR1 SGDLS and CDR2 YYNGEE. The DNA of the CDR3 is TGTGCCAGCAGCGCTGGGGGACTAGCGGGGAACGAGCAGTACTTC. It codes for CASSAGGLAGNEQYF.

This clone was recorded once. The genes are TRBV2 and TRBJ1-3; D remains unclear. The CDR3 loop spans 14 amino acids. Germline CDR1 and CDR2: SNHLY and FYNNEI. Trimming cost V 5 bases and J 2 bases, with 10 bases left between them. The DNA of the CDR3 is TGTGCCAGCAGTTATACGCAACCTGGAAACACCATATATTTT. Encoded protein: CASSYTQPGNTIYF.

The genes are TRBV6-5 and TRBJ2-6; D is uncertain. Trimming took off 8 bases at V and 3 bases at J, with 8 bases between the two ends. Germline V lookup: CDR1 MNHEY, CDR2 SVGAGI. The CDR3 consists of 13 residues. CDR3 bases: TGTGCCAGCCAGTTATTTGGGGCCAACGTCCTGACTTTC. Translated, it gives CASQLFGANVLTF.